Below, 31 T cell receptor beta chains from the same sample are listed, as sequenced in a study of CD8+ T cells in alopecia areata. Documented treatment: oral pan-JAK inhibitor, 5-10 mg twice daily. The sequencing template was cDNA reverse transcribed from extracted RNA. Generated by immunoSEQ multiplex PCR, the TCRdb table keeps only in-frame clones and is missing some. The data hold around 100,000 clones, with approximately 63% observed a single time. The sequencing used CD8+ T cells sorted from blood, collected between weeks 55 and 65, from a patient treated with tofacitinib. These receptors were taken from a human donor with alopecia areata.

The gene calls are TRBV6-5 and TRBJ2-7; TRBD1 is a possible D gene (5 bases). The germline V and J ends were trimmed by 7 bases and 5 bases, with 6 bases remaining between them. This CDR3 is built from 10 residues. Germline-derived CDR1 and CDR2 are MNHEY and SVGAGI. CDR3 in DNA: TGTGCCAGCAAACAGGACGAGCAGTACTTC. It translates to CASKQDEQYF.

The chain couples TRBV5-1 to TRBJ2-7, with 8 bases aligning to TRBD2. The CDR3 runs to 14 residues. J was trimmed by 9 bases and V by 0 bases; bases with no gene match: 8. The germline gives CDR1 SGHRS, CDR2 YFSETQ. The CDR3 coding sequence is TGCGCCAGCAGCTTGGCCACCGGGACTAGGGGGCAGTACTTC. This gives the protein CASSLATGTRGQYF.

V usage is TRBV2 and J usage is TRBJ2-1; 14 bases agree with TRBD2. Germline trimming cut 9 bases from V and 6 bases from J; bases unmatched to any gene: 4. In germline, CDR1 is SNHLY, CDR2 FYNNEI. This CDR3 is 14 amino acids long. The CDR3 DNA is TGTGCCAGTAGACTAGCGGGGGGGCCCAATGAGCAGTTCTTC. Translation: CASRLAGGPNEQFF.

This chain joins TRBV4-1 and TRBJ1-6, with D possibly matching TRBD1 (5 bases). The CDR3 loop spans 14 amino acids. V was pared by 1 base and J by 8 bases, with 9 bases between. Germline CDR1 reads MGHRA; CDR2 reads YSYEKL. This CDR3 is CASSQAVRDSPLHF. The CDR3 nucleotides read TGCGCCAGCAGCCAAGCGGTCAGGGATTCACCCCTCCACTTT.

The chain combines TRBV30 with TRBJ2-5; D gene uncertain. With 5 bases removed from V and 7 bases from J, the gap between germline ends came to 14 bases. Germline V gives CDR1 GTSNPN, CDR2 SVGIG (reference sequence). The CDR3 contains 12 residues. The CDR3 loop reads CAWVAPRGTQYF. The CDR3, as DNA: TGTGCCTGGGTCGCCCCCCGAGGGACCCAGTACTTC.

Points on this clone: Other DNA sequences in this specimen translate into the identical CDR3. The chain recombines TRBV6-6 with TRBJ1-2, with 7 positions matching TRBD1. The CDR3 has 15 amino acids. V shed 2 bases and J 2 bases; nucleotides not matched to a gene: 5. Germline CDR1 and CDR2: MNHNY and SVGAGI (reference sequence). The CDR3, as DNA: TGTGCCAGCAGTTACACCGGACAGGCCAACTATGGCTACACCTTC. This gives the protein CASSYTGQANYGYTF.

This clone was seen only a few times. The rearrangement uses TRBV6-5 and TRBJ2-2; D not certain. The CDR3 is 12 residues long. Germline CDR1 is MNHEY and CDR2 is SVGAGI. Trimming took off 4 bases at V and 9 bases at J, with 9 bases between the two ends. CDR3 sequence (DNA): TGTGCCAGCAGTTCTCGGGTGAGGGAGCTGTTTTTT. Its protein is CASSSRVRELFF.

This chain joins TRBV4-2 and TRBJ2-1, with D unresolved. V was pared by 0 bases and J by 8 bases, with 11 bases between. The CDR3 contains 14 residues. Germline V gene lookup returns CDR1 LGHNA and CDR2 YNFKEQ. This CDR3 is CASSQEIEWDEQFF. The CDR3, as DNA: TGTGCCAGCAGCCAAGAGATTGAGTGGGATGAGCAGTTCTTC.

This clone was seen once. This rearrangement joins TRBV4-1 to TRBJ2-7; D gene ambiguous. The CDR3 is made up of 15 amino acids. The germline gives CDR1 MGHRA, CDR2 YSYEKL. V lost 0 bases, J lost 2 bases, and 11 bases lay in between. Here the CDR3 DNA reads TGCGCCAGCAGCCAAGAGTGGGGAAGCACCTACGAGCAGTACTTC. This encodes CASSQEWGSTYEQYF.

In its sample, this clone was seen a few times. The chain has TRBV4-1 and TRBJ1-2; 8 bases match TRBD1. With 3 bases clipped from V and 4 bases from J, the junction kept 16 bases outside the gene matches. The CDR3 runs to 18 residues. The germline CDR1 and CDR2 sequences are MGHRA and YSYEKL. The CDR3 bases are TGCGCCAGCAGCCAGGGAACCGTAGGACAGGGTAGTTCCTATGGCTACACCTTC. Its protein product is CASSQGTVGQGSSYGYTF.

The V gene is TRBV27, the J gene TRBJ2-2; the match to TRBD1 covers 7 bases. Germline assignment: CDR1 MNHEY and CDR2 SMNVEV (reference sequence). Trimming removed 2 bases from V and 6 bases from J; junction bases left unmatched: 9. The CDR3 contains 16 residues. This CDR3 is CASSLMTGNFAGELFF. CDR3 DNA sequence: TGTGCCAGCAGTTTAATGACAGGGAATTTTGCCGGGGAGCTGTTTTTT.

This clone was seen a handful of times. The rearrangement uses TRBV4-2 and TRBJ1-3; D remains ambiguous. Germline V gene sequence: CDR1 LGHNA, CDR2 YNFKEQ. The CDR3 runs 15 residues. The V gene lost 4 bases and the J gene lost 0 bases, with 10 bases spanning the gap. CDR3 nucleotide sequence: TGTGCCAGCAGCCTTCTACAGTACTCTGGAAACACCATATATTTT. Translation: CASSLLQYSGNTIYF.

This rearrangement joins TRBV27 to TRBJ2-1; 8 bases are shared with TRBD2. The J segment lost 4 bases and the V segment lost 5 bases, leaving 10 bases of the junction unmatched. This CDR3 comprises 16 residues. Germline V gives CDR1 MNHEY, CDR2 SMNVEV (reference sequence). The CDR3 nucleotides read TGTGCCAGCAGTCCTTCGCCGGGGGGGTGGTACAATGAGCAGTTCTTC. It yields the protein CASSPSPGGWYNEQFF.

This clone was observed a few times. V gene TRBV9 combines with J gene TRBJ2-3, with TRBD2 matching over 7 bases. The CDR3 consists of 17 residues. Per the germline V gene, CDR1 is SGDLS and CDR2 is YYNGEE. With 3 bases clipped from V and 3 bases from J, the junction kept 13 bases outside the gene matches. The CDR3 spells CASSDGPGGGPTDTQYF. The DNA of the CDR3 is TGTGCCAGCAGCGACGGTCCTGGCGGGGGACCAACAGATACGCAGTATTTT.

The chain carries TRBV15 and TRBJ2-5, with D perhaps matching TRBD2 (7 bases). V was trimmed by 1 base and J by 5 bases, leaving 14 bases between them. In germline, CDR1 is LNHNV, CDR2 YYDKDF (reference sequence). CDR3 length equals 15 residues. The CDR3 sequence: CATSRVGGGEETQYF. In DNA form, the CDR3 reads TGTGCCACCAGCAGAGTGGGCGGGGGCGAGGAGACCCAGTACTTC.

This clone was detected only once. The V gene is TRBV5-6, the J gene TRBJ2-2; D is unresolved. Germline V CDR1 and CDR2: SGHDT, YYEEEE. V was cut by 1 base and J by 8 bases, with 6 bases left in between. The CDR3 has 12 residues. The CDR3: CASSLTFGELFF. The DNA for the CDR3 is TGTGCCAGCAGCTTGACTTTTGGGGAGCTGTTTTTT.

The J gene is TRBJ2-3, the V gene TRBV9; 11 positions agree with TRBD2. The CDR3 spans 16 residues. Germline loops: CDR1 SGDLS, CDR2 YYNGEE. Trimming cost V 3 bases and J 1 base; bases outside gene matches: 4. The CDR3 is CASSGRLAGRTDTQYF. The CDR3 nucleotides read TGTGCCAGCAGCGGACGACTAGCGGGGCGCACAGATACGCAGTATTTT.

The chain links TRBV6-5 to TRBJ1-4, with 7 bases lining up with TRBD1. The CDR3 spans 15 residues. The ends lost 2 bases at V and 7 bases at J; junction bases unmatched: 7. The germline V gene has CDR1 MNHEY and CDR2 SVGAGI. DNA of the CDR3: TGTGCCAGCAGTTACACGACAGGGCTAGGTGAAAAACTGTTTTTT. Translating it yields CASSYTTGLGEKLFF.

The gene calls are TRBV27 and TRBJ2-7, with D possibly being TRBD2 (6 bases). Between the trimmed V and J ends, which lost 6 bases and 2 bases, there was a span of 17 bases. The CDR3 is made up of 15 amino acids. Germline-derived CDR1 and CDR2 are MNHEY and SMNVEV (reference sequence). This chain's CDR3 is CASRGRGGVTYEQYF. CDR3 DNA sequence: TGTGCCAGCAGGGGGAGAGGAGGGGTAACCTACGAGCAGTACTTC.

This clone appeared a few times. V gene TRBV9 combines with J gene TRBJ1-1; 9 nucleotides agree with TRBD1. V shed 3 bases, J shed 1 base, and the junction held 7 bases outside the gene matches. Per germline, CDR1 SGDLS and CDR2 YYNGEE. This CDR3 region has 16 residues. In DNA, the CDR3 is TGTGCCAGCAGCGGCCCGGACAGGGGAAAGAACACTGAAGCTTTCTTT. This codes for CASSGPDRGKNTEAFF.

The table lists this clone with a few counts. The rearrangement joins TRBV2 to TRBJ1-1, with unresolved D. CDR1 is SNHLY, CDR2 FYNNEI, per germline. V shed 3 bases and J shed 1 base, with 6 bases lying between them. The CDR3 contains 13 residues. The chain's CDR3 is CASSEGTNTEAFF. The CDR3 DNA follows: TGTGCCAGCAGTGAGGGAACGAACACTGAAGCTTTCTTT.

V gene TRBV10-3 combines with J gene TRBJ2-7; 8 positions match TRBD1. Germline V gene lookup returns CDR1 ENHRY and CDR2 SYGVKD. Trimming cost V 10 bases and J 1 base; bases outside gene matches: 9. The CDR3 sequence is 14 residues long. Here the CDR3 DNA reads TGTGCCACCTGGTTGGGACAGGTTTCCTACGAGCAGTACTTC. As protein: CATWLGQVSYEQYF.

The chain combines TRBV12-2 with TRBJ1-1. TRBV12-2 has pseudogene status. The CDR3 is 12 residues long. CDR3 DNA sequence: TGTGCAAGTCGCTTTTTCGGAAGTGAAGCTTTCTTT. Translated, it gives CASRFFGSEAFF.

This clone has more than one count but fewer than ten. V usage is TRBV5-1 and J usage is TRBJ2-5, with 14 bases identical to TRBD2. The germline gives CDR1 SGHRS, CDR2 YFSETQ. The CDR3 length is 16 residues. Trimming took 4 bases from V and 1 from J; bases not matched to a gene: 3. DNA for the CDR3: TGCGCCAGCAGCGATGGGACTAGCGGGAGCCAAGAGACCCAGTACTTC. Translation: CASSDGTSGSQETQYF.

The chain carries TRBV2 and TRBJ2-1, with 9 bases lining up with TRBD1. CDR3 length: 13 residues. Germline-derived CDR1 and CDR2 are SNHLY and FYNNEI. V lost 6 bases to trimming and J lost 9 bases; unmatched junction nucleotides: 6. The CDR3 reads CASSDRGYVEQFF. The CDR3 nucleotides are TGTGCCAGCAGCGACAGGGGGTACGTTGAGCAGTTCTTC. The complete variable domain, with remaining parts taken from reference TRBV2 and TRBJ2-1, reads EPEVTQTPSHQVTQMGQEVILRCVPISNHLYFYWYRQILGQKVEFLVSFYNNEISEKSEIFDDQFSVERPDGSNFTLKIRSTKLEDSAMYFCASSDRGYVEQFFGPGTRLTVL.

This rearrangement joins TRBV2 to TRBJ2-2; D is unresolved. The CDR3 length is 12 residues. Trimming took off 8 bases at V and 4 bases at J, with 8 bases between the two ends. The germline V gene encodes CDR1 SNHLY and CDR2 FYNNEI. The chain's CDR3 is CASRPSTGELFF. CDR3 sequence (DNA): TGTGCCAGCCGGCCTTCCACCGGGGAGCTGTTTTTT.

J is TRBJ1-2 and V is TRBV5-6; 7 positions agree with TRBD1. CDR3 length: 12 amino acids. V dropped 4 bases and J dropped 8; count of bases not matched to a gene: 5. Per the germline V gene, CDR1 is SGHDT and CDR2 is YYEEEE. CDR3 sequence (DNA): TGTGCCAGCAGCCAAGACAGGGACGGCTACACCTTC. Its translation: CASSQDRDGYTF.

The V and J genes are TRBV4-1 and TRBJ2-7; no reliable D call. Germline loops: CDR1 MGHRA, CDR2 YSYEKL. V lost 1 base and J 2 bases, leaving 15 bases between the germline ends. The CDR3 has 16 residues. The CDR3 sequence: CASSQGWVVMAYEQYF. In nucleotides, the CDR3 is TGCGCCAGCAGCCAAGGGTGGGTTGTCATGGCCTACGAGCAGTACTTC.

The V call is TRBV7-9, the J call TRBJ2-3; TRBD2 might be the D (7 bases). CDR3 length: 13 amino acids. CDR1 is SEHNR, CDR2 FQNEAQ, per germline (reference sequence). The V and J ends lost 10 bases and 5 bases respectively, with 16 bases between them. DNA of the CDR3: TGTGCCAAGGGGGGGAGTGGAGGAGATACGCAGTATTTT. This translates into CAKGGSGGDTQYF.

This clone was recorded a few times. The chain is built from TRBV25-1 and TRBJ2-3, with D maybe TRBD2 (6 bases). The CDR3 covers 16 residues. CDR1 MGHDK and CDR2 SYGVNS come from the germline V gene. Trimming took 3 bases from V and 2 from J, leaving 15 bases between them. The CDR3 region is CASSDWVSGNTDTQYF. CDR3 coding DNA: TGTGCCAGCAGTGATTGGGTTAGCGGAAACACAGATACGCAGTATTTT.

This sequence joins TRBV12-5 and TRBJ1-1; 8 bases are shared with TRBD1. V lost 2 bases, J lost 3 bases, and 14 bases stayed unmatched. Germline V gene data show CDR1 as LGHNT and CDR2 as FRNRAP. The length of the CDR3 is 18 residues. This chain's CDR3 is CASGLTQSGTGVYTEAFF. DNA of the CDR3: TGTGCTAGTGGTTTGACTCAGTCCGGGACAGGCGTCTACACTGAAGCTTTCTTT.